Shown below are 26 T cell receptor beta chains from a single sample sequenced in a study of beta chain features in type 1 diabetes. Study-level results: Researchers report that Type 1 diabetes patients had moderately but significantly shorter TCRB CDR3s across all four CD4+ subsets.

Reverse transcription of all isolated RNA meant that expressed TCRB transcripts were sequenced. Sequencing used immunoSEQ multiplex PCR; TCRdb keeps in-frame clones, though not all of them. This table holds about 390,000 clones, over 8.5% found once. The antigens of these receptors remain unknown. Sequences were obtained from central memory CD4+ T cells from blood. The receptors were sampled from a man aged 30 to 45 with type 1 diabetes.

This clone was found a few times. The rearrangement links TRBV7-2 to TRBJ1-1; D gene ambiguous. Per germline, CDR1 SGHTA and CDR2 FQGNSA. This CDR3 contains 10 residues. The V gene lost 5 bases and the J gene lost 8 bases, with 6 bases spanning the gap. CDR3 DNA sequence: TGTGCCAGCAGCCTTTACGAAGCTTTCTTT. This gives the protein CASSLYEAFF.

This clone was observed a handful of times. The gene calls are TRBV29-1 and TRBJ2-2, with 7 bases that match TRBD1. V shed 5 bases, J shed 7 bases, and the junction held 1 base outside the gene matches. The CDR3 is 11 residues long. The V gene's germline CDR1 is SQVTM and CDR2 ANQGSEA. CDR3 sequence: CSVNRGGELFF. The DNA for the CDR3 is TGCAGCGTTAACAGGGGCGGGGAGCTGTTTTTT.

V is TRBV7-2 and J is TRBJ2-7, with 8 bases aligning to TRBD1. Germline V lookup: CDR1 SGHTA, CDR2 FQGNSA. The ends lost 5 bases at V and 5 bases at J; junction bases unmatched: 8. The CDR3 has 14 residues. CDR3 sequence reads: CASSPIRGLDEQYF. In DNA, the CDR3 is TGTGCCAGCAGCCCCATCAGGGGGCTGGACGAGCAGTACTTC.

The chain is built from TRBV6-5 and TRBJ2-3; TRBD2 matches at 16 bases. J lost 5 bases, V lost 2 bases, and 1 base had no gene match. Germline CDR1 is MNHEY and CDR2 is SVGAGI. The CDR3 has 16 amino acids. CDR3 protein: CASSYGTSGRVDTQYF. DNA of the CDR3: TGTGCCAGCAGTTACGGGACTAGCGGGAGGGTAGATACGCAGTATTTT.

This chain connects TRBV4-1 to TRBJ2-7, with 9 positions matching TRBD2. The CDR3 loop spans 18 amino acids. From germline, CDR1 is MGHRA and CDR2 YSYEKL. V trimming: 1 base; J trimming: 8 bases; junction bases outside the gene matches: 18. CDR3 in amino acids: CASSQVGREGRDIPKQYF. CDR3 DNA: TGCGCCAGCAGCCAAGTAGGGCGGGAGGGCCGGGATATACCAAAGCAGTACTTC.

This clone has only a few counts. V gene TRBV18 combines with J gene TRBJ1-5; D not certain. CDR3 length: 15 amino acids. V was trimmed by 6 bases and J by 6 bases, leaving 18 bases between them. CDR1 and CDR2 from the germline V gene are KGHSH and LQKENI. This CDR3 is CASSAGTVATQPQHF. The CDR3 nucleotides are TGTGCCAGCTCCGCGGGCACAGTTGCCACTCAGCCCCAGCATTTT.

The V gene is TRBV14, the J gene TRBJ2-5; D call uncertain. V was pared by 1 base and J by 5 bases, with 5 bases between. The V gene's germline CDR1 is SGHDN and CDR2 FVKESK. This CDR3 has 12 amino acids. The CDR3 bases are TGTGCCAGCAGCCAAGGCCCCGAGACCCAGTACTTC. This translates into CASSQGPETQYF.

This clone was observed at least ten times. The chain carries TRBV7-2 and TRBJ1-1; D possibly corresponds to TRBD1 (6 bases). Germline V lookup: CDR1 SGHTA, CDR2 FQGNSA. The length of the CDR3 is 14 residues. V dropped 4 bases and J dropped 6 bases, with 15 bases sitting between them. This chain's CDR3 is CASSSNRASAEAFF. The CDR3 bases are TGTGCCAGCAGCTCCAACAGGGCTTCCGCTGAAGCTTTCTTT.

This clone appeared a few times. V usage is TRBV30 and J usage is TRBJ2-5; 7 bases are shared with TRBD1. Germline lookup yields CDR1 GTSNPN and CDR2 SVGIG (reference sequence). This CDR3 has 15 amino acids. With 8 bases clipped from V and 2 bases from J, the junction kept 14 bases outside the gene matches. The CDR3 DNA reads as TGTGCCAGTAGTATCTCCGGGACAGAACAAGAGACCCAGTACTTC. Translating it yields CASSISGTEQETQYF.

This clone was recorded a few times. The genes are TRBV29-1 and TRBJ2-1; 8 bases fit TRBD2. Germline values: CDR1 SQVTM, CDR2 ANQGSEA. With 8 bases clipped from V and 5 bases from J, the junction kept 11 bases outside the gene matches. The length of the CDR3 is 14 residues. CDR3 in amino acids: CSPEELAANNEQFF. CDR3 DNA sequence: TGCAGCCCTGAAGAACTAGCGGCTAACAATGAGCAGTTCTTC.

The rearrangement joins TRBV10-2 to TRBJ1-1; TRBD1 aligns across 8 bases. The CDR3 is 14 amino acids. Unmatched junction bases numbered 8, after V lost 6 bases and J lost 5 bases. Germline V gene data show CDR1 as WSHSY and CDR2 as SAAADI. The CDR3 loop is CASRKDREGTEAFF. CDR3 nucleotides: TGCGCCAGCAGGAAGGACAGGGAGGGGACTGAAGCTTTCTTT.

The chain is built from TRBV28 and TRBJ1-4; 7 bases are a match to TRBD1. This CDR3 has 15 residues. CDR1 MDHEN and CDR2 SYDVKM come from the germline V gene. V trimming: 3 bases; J trimming: 2 bases; junction bases outside the gene matches: 3. The DNA for the CDR3 is TGTGCCAGCAGTTTTACAGGGGCTACTAATGAAAAACTGTTTTTT. Translating gives CASSFTGATNEKLFF.

This clone came up a few times. The V and J genes are TRBV6-1 and TRBJ2-7; a weak D match, TRBD1 (5 bases). Germline V gene data show CDR1 as MNHNS and CDR2 as SASEGT. There are 11 residues in the CDR3. Trimming took 1 base from V and 12 from J, leaving 10 bases between them. The CDR3 DNA is TGTGCCAGCAGTGAAGGCAGGGTGGGGTACTTC. Encoded protein: CASSEGRVGYF.

This clone was detected only a few times. The chain joins TRBV4-2 to TRBJ2-7; D is unclear. Looked up from germline, CDR1 is LGHNA and CDR2 is YNFKEQ. The V end was cut by 6 bases, the J end by 2 bases, with 14 bases between. CDR3 length: 14 residues. The CDR3 coding sequence is TGTGCCAGCAGACCAGACAAGCGCCCCTACGAGCAGTACTTC. As protein: CASRPDKRPYEQYF.

This clone was counted between two and nine times. The rearrangement uses TRBV5-1 and TRBJ2-1; 8 positions match TRBD2. Germline CDR1 reads SGHRS; CDR2 reads YFSETQ. Trimming removed 2 bases from V and 7 bases from J; junction bases left unmatched: 8. This CDR3 region has 15 residues. The CDR3 protein is CASSFDGGLANEQFF. In nucleotides, the CDR3 is TGCGCCAGCAGCTTTGACGGCGGACTAGCAAATGAGCAGTTCTTC.

The chain is built from TRBV19 and TRBJ1-5; D ambiguous. Trimming pared 3 bases from V and 6 bases from J, leaving 6 bases between. CDR1 and CDR2 (germline): LNHDA, SQIVND (reference sequence). The CDR3 has 12 residues. The CDR3 protein is CASSIGPQPQHF. The CDR3 DNA sequence: TGTGCCAGTAGTATCGGGCCTCAGCCCCAGCATTTT.

The chain carries TRBV6-5 and TRBJ1-5, with D hard to call. The CDR3 length is 13 residues. The V end lost 6 bases, the J end lost 7 bases, and 13 bases lay between the germline ends. From germline, CDR1 is MNHEY and CDR2 SVGAGI. CDR3 DNA sequence: TGTGCCAGCAGCCAACGAGACCGACAGCCCCAGCATTTT. The encoded protein is CASSQRDRQPQHF.

The chain joins TRBV5-4 to TRBJ2-7, with 7 bases fitting TRBD2. The germline V gene has CDR1 SGHNT and CDR2 YYREEE (reference sequence). Trimming at V came to 0 bases and at J to 6 bases, leaving 3 bases not matched to a gene. The CDR3 is 13 residues long. The CDR3 loop is CASSLETSLEQYF. Here the CDR3 DNA reads TGTGCCAGCAGCTTGGAGACTAGCCTCGAGCAGTACTTC.

The sample holds many counts of this clone. The chain recombines TRBV19 with TRBJ1-2; tentative D call: TRBD1 (6 bases). V was pared by 6 bases and J by 8 bases, with 13 bases between. This CDR3 contains 12 residues. CDR1 and CDR2 from the germline V gene are LNHDA and SQIVND (reference sequence). CDR3 DNA: TGTGCCAGTAGCATTCGACAGGTCGGCTACACCTTC. Protein: CASSIRQVGYTF.

This clone showed up just a few times. The V call is TRBV18, the J call TRBJ1-3, with D uncertain. The V and J ends lost 2 bases and 2 bases respectively, with 7 bases between them. The CDR3 contains 14 residues. CDR1 is KGHSH and CDR2 is LQKENI in the germline V gene. For the CDR3, the DNA is TGTGCCAGCTCACCAGCGGGTACTGGAAACACCATATATTTT. Its translation is CASSPAGTGNTIYF. Based on the CDR3 plus reference TRBV18 and TRBJ1-3, the full variable domain is NAGVMQNPRHLVRRRGQEARLRCSPMKGHSHVYWYRQLPEEGLKFMVYLQKENIIDESGMPKERFSAEFPKEGPSILRIQQVVRGDSAAYFCASSPAGTGNTIYFGEGSWLTVV.

Only a few counts were recorded for this clone. The chain employs TRBV29-1 and TRBJ1-1; possibly TRBD1 for D (5 bases). Germline values: CDR1 SQVTM, CDR2 ANQGSEA. This CDR3 has 13 amino acids. The ends were cut back, 6 bases at V and 5 bases at J, with 16 bases in the middle. Here the CDR3 reads CSVVPGEWTEAFF. The CDR3 coding sequence is TGCAGCGTGGTACCGGGGGAGTGGACTGAAGCTTTCTTT.

V and J are TRBV6-1 and TRBJ1-2, with D possibly matching TRBD1 (5 bases). V dropped 5 bases and J dropped 7 bases, with 14 bases sitting between them. The CDR3 sequence is 13 residues long. CDR1 is MNHNS, CDR2 SASEGT, per germline. CDR3 in DNA: TGTGCCAGCAGTTCCCGGGGCGAGGGTGGCTACACCTTC. Encoded protein: CASSSRGEGGYTF.

The V and J genes are TRBV9 and TRBJ1-4; the D is unclear. V lost 0 bases and J 0 bases, leaving 12 bases between the germline ends. This CDR3 has 17 amino acids. Germline V lookup: CDR1 SGDLS, CDR2 YYNGEE. The CDR3 sequence is CASSVEARVATNEKLFF. The CDR3 DNA sequence: TGTGCCAGCAGCGTAGAAGCCAGAGTTGCAACTAATGAAAAACTGTTTTTT.

Here the CDR3 reads CASSTGFGNTGELFF. DNA for the CDR3: TGTGCCAGCAGCACAGGGTTCGGTAACACCGGGGAGCTGTTTTTT. V is TRBV7-2 and J is TRBJ2-2, with D possibly matching TRBD1 (6 bases). CDR1 and CDR2 from the germline V gene are SGHTA and FQGNSA. This CDR3 contains 15 residues. The germline V and J ends were trimmed by 5 bases and 2 bases, with 12 bases remaining between them.

The chain combines TRBV7-6 with TRBJ2-1; TRBD2 agrees at 8 bases. J gave up 7 bases and V 8 bases, and 13 bases lay outside the gene matches. The length of the CDR3 is 15 residues. Per germline, CDR1 SGHVS and CDR2 FNYEAQ. As DNA, the CDR3 is TGTGCCAGCTCGGGAAGCGGGAGAACACGGAATGAGCAGTTCTTC. Translating it yields CASSGSGRTRNEQFF.

This clone was counted many times. This rearrangement joins TRBV7-2 to TRBJ1-4, with TRBD1 as a possible D gene (5 bases). This CDR3 region has 16 residues. Trimming cost V 4 bases and J 4 bases, with 16 bases left between them. Germline V gene lookup returns CDR1 SGHTA and CDR2 FQGNSA. The CDR3, as DNA: TGTGCCAGCAGCTCGGAGGCAGGGCGCTTTAATGAAAAACTGTTTTTT. Translation gives CASSSEAGRFNEKLFF.